Listed below are T cell receptor beta chains from one sample, sequenced in a study of OX40 agonist ivuxolimab in advanced cancers. Only in-frame clones appear in the TCRdb table, and some are missing; sequencing was by immunoSEQ multiplex PCR. The sample has about 60,000 clones, over 85% seen once. The sequenced sample was CD4+ or CD8+ T cells sorted from blood, obtained in a trial of the OX40 agonist ivuxolimab. Every receptor here comes from an adult with an advanced solid tumor such as melanoma, head and neck, liver or kidney cancer. Both conserved end residues are part of each CDR3.

cdr3_length: 13; v_call: TRBV9; j_call: TRBJ1-1; cdr3_aa: CASSTQGGTEAFF
cdr3_length: 17; v_call: TRBV10-3; j_call: TRBJ2-7; cdr3_aa: CAISESRIGGLSYEQYF
cdr3_length: 14; v_call: TRBV15; j_call: TRBJ2-7; cdr3_aa: CATSRGSNFYEQYF
cdr3_length: 14; v_call: TRBV30; j_call: TRBJ1-6; cdr3_aa: CAWGQGVGISPLHF
cdr3_length: 18; v_call: TRBV28; j_call: TRBJ2-1; cdr3_aa: CASSFWAKTGSLNNEQFF
cdr3_length: 15; v_call: TRBV4-3; j_call: TRBJ2-7; cdr3_aa: CASSQDITRGWEQYF
cdr3_length: 13; v_call: TRBV11-3; j_call: TRBJ1-4; cdr3_aa: CASSLVLYEKLFF
cdr3_length: 14; v_call: TRBV28; j_call: TRBJ2-1; cdr3_aa: CASSLAGALNEQFF
cdr3_length: 13; v_call: TRBV30; j_call: TRBJ2-7; cdr3_aa: CAWSPGPTYEQYF
cdr3_length: 12; v_call: TRBV7-8; j_call: TRBJ2-7; cdr3_aa: CASSLGANEQYF
cdr3_length: 14; v_call: TRBV10-1; j_call: TRBJ2-1; cdr3_aa: CASSDGMLYNEQFF
cdr3_length: 11; v_call: TRBV7-2; j_call: TRBJ2-7; cdr3_aa: CASSSTYEQYF
cdr3_length: 23; v_call: TRBV12-5; j_call: TRBJ2-3; cdr3_aa: CASGLLPTGRGFPNTTSTDTQYF
cdr3_length: 18; v_call: TRBV5-8; j_call: TRBJ1-4; cdr3_aa: CASSRIPHLDSQNEKLFF
cdr3_length: 13; v_call: TRBV15; j_call: TRBJ1-2; cdr3_aa: CATSLPYNYGYTF
cdr3_length: 14; v_call: TRBV5-6; j_call: TRBJ2-1; cdr3_aa: CASSLSPSFDEQFF
cdr3_length: 15; v_call: TRBV12-5; j_call: TRBJ2-1; cdr3_aa: CASGRGQGPYNEQFF
cdr3_length: 15; v_call: TRBV4-1; j_call: TRBJ2-1; cdr3_aa: CASSPRQGWTNEQFF
cdr3_length: 15; v_call: TRBV6-6; j_call: TRBJ2-1; cdr3_aa: CASSTLAGGPNEQFF
cdr3_length: 15; v_call: TRBV6-5; j_call: TRBJ1-2; cdr3_aa: CASSYSDGHYYGYTF
cdr3_length: 14; v_call: TRBV19; j_call: TRBJ2-7; cdr3_aa: CASSITSGSYEQYF
cdr3_length: 15; v_call: TRBV30; j_call: TRBJ1-2; cdr3_aa: CAFWTGASLFDGYTF
cdr3_length: 14; v_call: TRBV19; j_call: TRBJ1-1; cdr3_aa: CASSGSPGAREAFF
cdr3_length: 11; v_call: TRBV20-1; j_call: TRBJ2-7; cdr3_aa: CSASHKGEQYF
cdr3_length: 13; v_call: TRBV6-5; j_call: TRBJ2-1; cdr3_aa: CASSSGMRDEQFF
cdr3_length: 13; v_call: TRBV7-9; j_call: TRBJ2-7; cdr3_aa: CASSPPGPDEQYF
cdr3_length: 16; v_call: TRBV16; j_call: TRBJ1-3; cdr3_aa: CASTTGDDPRINTIYF